The 9 T cell receptor beta chains below were found in one sample sequenced in a study of T-cell memory formation after mild COVID-19. MiXCR, run by TCRdb on the 5' RACE reads, gives a single entry per CDR3 protein. The sample gives a few hundred thousand distinct CDR3 sequences, around a sixth of which show up once; about a fifth is in the top ten. The sequencing input was PBMCs or a T cell subset sorted from them (not recorded which). Source of these receptors: a man in his late teens or twenties who had mild COVID-19 (a few samples of this study predate the infection). Cell type and time point are not known.

This chain connects TRBV24-1 to TRBJ2-3; D is unresolved. The V gene's germline CDR1 is KGHDR and CDR2 SFDVKD. The CDR3 is 14 amino acids. With 4 bases removed from V and 5 bases from J, the gap between germline ends came to 12 bases. The CDR3 is CATSETRELDTQYF. CDR3 bases: TGTGCCACCAGTGAAACCCGTGAGTTAGATACGCAGTATTTT.

This clonotype has a count of ten or more. This sequence joins TRBV7-2 and TRBJ2-6; D uncertain. The CDR3 consists of 13 residues. The V end lost 3 bases, the J end lost 3 bases, and 3 bases lay between the germline ends. Germline V lookup: CDR1 SGHTA, CDR2 FQGNSA. The CDR3 is CASSFFGANVLTF. DNA for the CDR3: TGTGCCAGCAGCTTTTTTGGGGCCAACGTCCTGACTTTC.

There are a few counts of this clonotype. The chain links TRBV2 to TRBJ1-6, with D unresolved. The CDR3 has 11 amino acids. V was pared by 8 bases and J by 8 bases, with 7 bases between. The germline gives CDR1 SNHLY, CDR2 FYNNEI. For the CDR3, the DNA is TGTGCCAGCGGGTCGTATTCACCCCTCCACTTT. This sequence encodes CASGSYSPLHF.

The V and J genes are TRBV7-9 and TRBJ2-2; D is ambiguous. The CDR3 is 15 amino acids. Per the germline V gene, CDR1 is SEHNR and CDR2 is FQNEAQ (reference sequence). Trimming took off 0 bases at V and 5 bases at J, with 10 bases between the two ends. The CDR3, as DNA: TGTGCCAGCAGCTTAGCAGACCACTCTACCGGGGAGCTGTTTTTT. Protein product: CASSLADHSTGELFF.

This clonotype has just a few counts. This sequence joins TRBV4-1 and TRBJ2-5, with no clear D. Germline V gene lookup returns CDR1 MGHRA and CDR2 YSYEKL. This CDR3 is 15 amino acids long. V was clipped by 1 base and J by 4 bases, with 13 bases between them. The CDR3 nucleotides are TGCGCCAGCAGCCAAGGGGGAAGTTTGGCAGAGACCCAGTACTTC. This encodes CASSQGGSLAETQYF.

The chain employs TRBV2 and TRBJ2-6; 7 bases match TRBD2. The CDR3 contains 18 residues. V gave up 5 bases and J gave up 2 bases; unmatched junction bases: 12. CDR1 SNHLY and CDR2 FYNNEI come from the germline V gene. The DNA for the CDR3 is TGTGCCAGCAGTCAAAGGACTAGTGGGGTGACTGGGGCCAACGTCCTGACTTTC. Amino acid sequence: CASSQRTSGVTGANVLTF.

This clonotype occurred many times. The chain carries TRBV7-9 and TRBJ2-1, with TRBD1 identical over 7 bases. Germline lookup yields CDR1 SEHNR and CDR2 FQNEAQ (reference sequence). The CDR3 contains 15 residues. Trimming at V came to 5 bases and at J to 14 bases, leaving 18 bases not matched to a gene. The CDR3 region is CASSPQGERSWVEFF. Here the CDR3 DNA reads TGTGCCAGCAGCCCCCAGGGGGAGCGGTCTTGGGTAGAGTTCTTC.

This chain uses TRBV7-9 with TRBJ1-1; possibly TRBD1 for D (6 bases). From germline, CDR1 is SEHNR and CDR2 FQNEAQ (reference sequence). This CDR3 is built from 13 residues. V lost 6 bases and J 1 base, leaving 9 bases between the germline ends. CDR3: CASREGQNTEAFF. The CDR3, as DNA: TGTGCCAGCAGGGAGGGACAGAACACTGAAGCTTTCTTT.

This clonotype was detected a few times. The chain couples TRBV20-1 to TRBJ1-5; the match to TRBD1 covers 10 bases. The CDR3 sequence is 13 residues long. Looked up from germline, CDR1 is DFQATT and CDR2 is SNEGSKA (reference sequence). The J segment lost 6 bases and the V segment lost 5 bases, leaving 4 bases of the junction unmatched. The CDR3 sequence: CSAGTGDSQPQHF. The CDR3 nucleotides are TGCAGTGCTGGGACAGGGGATAGTCAGCCCCAGCATTTT.